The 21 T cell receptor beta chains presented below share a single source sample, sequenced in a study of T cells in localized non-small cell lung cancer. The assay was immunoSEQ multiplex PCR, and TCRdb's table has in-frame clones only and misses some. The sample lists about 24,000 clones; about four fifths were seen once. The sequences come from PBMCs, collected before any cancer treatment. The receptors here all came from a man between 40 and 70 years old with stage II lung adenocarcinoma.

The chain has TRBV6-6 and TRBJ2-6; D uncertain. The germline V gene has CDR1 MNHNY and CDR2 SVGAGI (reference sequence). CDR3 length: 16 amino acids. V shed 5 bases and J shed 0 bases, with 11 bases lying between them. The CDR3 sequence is CASSGRVDSGANVLTF. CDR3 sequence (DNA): TGTGCCAGCAGTGGAAGGGTTGACTCTGGGGCCAACGTCCTGACTTTC.

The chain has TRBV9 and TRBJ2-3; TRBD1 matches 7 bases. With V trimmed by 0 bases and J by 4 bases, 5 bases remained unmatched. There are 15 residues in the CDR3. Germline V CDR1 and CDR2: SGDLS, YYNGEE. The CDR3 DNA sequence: TGTGCCAGCAGCGTAGGAACAGGGGTTGCAGATACGCAGTATTTT. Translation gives CASSVGTGVADTQYF.

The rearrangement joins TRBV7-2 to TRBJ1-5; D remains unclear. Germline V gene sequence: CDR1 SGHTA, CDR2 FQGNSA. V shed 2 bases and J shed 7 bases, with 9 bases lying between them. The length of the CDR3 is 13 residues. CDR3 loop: CASSLWGDQPQHF. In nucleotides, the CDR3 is TGTGCCAGCAGCTTATGGGGAGACCAGCCCCAGCATTTT.

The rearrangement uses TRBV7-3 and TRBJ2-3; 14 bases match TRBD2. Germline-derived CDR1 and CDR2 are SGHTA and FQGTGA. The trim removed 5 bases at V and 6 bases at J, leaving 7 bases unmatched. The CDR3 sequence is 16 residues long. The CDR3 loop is CASSTMGLAGADTQYF. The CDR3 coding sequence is TGTGCCAGCAGCACAATGGGACTAGCGGGAGCGGATACGCAGTATTTT. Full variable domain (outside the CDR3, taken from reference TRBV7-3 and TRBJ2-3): GAGVSQTPSNKVTEKGKYVELRCDPISGHTALYWYRQSLGQGPEFLIYFQGTGAADDSGLPNDRFFAVRPEGSVSTLKIQRTERGDSAVYLCASSTMGLAGADTQYFGPGTRLTVL.

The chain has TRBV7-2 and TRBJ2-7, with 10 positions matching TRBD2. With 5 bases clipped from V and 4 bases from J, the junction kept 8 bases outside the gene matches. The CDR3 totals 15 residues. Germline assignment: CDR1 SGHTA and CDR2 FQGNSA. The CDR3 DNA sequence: TGTGCCAGCAGCCGCACGACTAGCGGGCTTTACGAGCAGTACTTC. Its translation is CASSRTTSGLYEQYF.

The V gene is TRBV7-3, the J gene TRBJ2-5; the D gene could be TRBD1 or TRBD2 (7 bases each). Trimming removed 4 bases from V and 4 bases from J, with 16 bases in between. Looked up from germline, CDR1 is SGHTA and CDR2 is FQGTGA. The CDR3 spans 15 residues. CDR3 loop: CASSSQGGSGETQYF. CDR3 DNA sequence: TGTGCCAGCAGCTCCCAGGGGGGGAGCGGAGAGACCCAGTACTTC.

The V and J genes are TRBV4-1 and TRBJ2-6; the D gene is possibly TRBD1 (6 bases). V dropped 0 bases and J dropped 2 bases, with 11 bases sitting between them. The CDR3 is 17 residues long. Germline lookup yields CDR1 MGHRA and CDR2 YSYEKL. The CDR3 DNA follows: TGCGCCAGCAGCCAAGATGTGAAGGGGGCTGGGGCCAACGTCCTGACTTTC. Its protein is CASSQDVKGAGANVLTF.

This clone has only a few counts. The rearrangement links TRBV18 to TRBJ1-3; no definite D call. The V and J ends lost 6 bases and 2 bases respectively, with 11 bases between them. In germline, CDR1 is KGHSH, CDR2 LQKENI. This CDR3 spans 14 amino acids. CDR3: CASSPEGAGNTIYF. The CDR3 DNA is TGTGCCAGCTCGCCCGAGGGCGCTGGAAACACCATATATTTT.

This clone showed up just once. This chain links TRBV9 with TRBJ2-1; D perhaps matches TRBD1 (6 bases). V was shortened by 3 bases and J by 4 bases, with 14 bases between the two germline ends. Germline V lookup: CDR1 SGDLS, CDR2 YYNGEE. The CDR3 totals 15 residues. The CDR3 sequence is CASSAGQTRYNEQFF. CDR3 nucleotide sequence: TGTGCCAGCAGCGCCGGACAGACTCGTTACAATGAGCAGTTCTTC.

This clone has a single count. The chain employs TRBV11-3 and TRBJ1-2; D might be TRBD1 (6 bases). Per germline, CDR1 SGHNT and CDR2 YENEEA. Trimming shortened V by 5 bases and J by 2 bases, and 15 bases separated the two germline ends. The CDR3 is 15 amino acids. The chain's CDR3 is CASSLSLGANYGYTF. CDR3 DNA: TGTGCCAGCAGCCTCAGCTTGGGGGCGAACTATGGCTACACCTTC.

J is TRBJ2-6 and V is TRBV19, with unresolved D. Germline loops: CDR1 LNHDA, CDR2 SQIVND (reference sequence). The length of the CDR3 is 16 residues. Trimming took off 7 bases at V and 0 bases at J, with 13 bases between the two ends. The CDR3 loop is CASTTQHDSGANVLTF. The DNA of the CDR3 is TGTGCCAGTACCACACAACACGACTCTGGGGCCAACGTCCTGACTTTC.

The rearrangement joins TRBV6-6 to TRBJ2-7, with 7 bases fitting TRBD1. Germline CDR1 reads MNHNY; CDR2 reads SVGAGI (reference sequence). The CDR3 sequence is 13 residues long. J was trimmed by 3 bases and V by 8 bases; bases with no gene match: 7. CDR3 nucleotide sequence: TGTGCCAGCCTTAAGGACAGGAACTACGAGCAGTACTTC. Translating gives CASLKDRNYEQYF.

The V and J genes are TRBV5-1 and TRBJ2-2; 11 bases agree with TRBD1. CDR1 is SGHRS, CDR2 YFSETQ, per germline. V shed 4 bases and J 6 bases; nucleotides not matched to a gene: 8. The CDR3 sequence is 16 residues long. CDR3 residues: CASSPGQGAAPGELFF. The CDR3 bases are TGCGCCAGCAGCCCCGGACAGGGGGCTGCCCCCGGGGAGCTGTTTTTT.

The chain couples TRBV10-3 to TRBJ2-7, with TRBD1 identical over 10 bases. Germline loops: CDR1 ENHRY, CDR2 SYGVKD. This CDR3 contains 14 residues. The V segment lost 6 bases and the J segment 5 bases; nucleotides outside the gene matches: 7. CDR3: CAIRPGQGRNEQYF. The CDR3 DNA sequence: TGTGCCATCAGGCCGGGACAGGGGCGTAACGAGCAGTACTTC.

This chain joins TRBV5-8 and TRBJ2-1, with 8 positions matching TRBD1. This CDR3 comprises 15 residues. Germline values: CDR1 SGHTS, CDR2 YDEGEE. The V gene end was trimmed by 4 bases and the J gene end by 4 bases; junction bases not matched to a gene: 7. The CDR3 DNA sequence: TGTGCCAGCAGCCAAGGACAGGGTATATACAATGAGCAGTTCTTC. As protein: CASSQGQGIYNEQFF.

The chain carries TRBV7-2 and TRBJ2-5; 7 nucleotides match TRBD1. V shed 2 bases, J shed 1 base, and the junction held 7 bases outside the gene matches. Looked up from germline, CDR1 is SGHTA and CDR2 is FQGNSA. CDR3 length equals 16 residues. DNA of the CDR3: TGTGCCAGCAGCTTACCGACAGGGATCCCCCAAGAGACCCAGTACTTC. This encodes CASSLPTGIPQETQYF.

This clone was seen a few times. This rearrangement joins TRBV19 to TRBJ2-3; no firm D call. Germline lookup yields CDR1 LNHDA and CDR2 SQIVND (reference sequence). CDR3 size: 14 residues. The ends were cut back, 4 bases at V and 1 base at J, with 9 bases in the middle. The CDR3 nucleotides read TGTGCCAGTAGTACCTCCTACGGCACAGATACGCAGTATTTT. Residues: CASSTSYGTDTQYF.

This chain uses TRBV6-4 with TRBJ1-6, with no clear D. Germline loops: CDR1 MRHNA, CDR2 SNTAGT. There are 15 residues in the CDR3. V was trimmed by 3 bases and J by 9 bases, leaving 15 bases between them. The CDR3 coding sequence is TGTGCCAGCAGTGAGGGCAGTACCTATGGTTCACCCCTCCACTTT. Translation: CASSEGSTYGSPLHF.

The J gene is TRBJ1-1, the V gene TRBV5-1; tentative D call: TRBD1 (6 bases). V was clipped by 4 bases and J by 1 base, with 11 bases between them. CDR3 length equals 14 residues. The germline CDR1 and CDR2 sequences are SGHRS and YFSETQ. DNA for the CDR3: TGCGCCAGCAGCCGGGGGCGGGAGAACACTGAAGCTTTCTTT. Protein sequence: CASSRGRENTEAFF.

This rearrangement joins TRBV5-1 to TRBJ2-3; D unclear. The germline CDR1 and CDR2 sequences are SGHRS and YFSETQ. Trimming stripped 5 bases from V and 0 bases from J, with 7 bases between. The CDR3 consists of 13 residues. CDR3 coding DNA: TGCGCCAGCAGGCGAGCTAGCACAGATACGCAGTATTTT. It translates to CASRRASTDTQYF. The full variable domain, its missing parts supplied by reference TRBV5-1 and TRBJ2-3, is KAGVTQTPRYLIKTRGQQVTLSCSPISGHRSVSWYQQTPGQGLQFLFEYFSETQRNKGNFPGRFSGRQFSNSRSEMNVSTLELGDSALYLCASRRASTDTQYFGPGTRLTVL.

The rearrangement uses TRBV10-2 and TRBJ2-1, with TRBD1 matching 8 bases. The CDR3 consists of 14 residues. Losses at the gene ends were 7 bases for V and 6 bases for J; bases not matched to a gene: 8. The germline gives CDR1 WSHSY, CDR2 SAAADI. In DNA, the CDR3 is TGCGCCAGCAAAGGACAGGGAACGGGCAATGAGCAGTTCTTC. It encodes CASKGQGTGNEQFF.